This T cell receptor beta chain was observed in a study of PD-L1 blockade in urothelial cancer. Here immunoSEQ multiplex PCR was the method, and the copy in TCRdb shows in-frame clones only, minus some. The table lists about 38,000 clones, 85% of them singletons, with roughly 15% in the top ten. Trimming pared 3 bases from V and 3 bases from J, leaving 9 bases between. CDR3 size: 14 residues. Germline V gene data show CDR1 as LNHDA and CDR2 as SQIVND (reference sequence). As to this clone: What it binds is not known.

Whole-study findings and limits: Better survival was predicted when blood TCR clonality before treatment fell below the median.

Sample time point: pretreatment peripheral blood. Patients yielded 1 to 8 samples each, pretreatment and on-treatment. The chain employs TRBV19 and TRBJ1-5; D not resolved. The sequencing here drew on PBMCs, taken around atezolizumab (anti-PD-L1) treatment. The receptor was derived from a man older than 75 with urothelial cancer. This CDR3 is CASSIVSNNQPQHF. The CDR3, as DNA: TGTGCCAGTAGTATCGTTAGTAACAATCAGCCCCAGCATTTT.